The 30 T cell receptor beta chains listed next were all sequenced from one sample in a study of cytomegalovirus exposure and HLA in healthy donors (dated by TCRdb to about 2017). Library prep was done by the immunoSEQ multiplex PCR assay. The clones in this table, taken by TCRdb from immuneACCESS, are in-frame only. Not every clone is retained; where verified, under half of the shortfall comes from an unresolved V gene, and the cause of the rest is unknown. This sample gives approximately 150,000 clones in total; more than 80% of them show up just once. Around 2.7% of the sample goes to the ten largest clones. Sequenced input: PBMCs. These receptors all come from a woman between 18 and 29 years old in good health and CMV-seropositive.

The CDR3 nucleotides read TGTGCCAGCAGCGTCTACTCCTACGAGCAGTACTTC. Protein sequence: CASSVYSYEQYF. This chain links TRBV13 with TRBJ2-7; D is unclear. This CDR3 contains 12 residues. Germline V CDR1 and CDR2: PRHDT, FYEKMQ (reference sequence). V was cut by 5 bases and J by 0 bases, with 5 bases left in between.

The V and J genes are TRBV2 and TRBJ1-4; TRBD1 might be the D (6 bases). From germline, CDR1 is SNHLY and CDR2 FYNNEI. The CDR3 runs 16 residues. Trimming shortened V by 7 bases and J by 2 bases, and 17 bases separated the two germline ends. The CDR3: CASTRVGGATNEKLFF. The CDR3 region has the DNA TGTGCCAGCACCCGGGTTGGGGGCGCGACTAATGAAAAACTGTTTTTT. Full variable domain (rest looked up from reference TRBV2 and TRBJ1-4): EPEVTQTPSHQVTQMGQEVILRCVPISNHLYFYWYRQILGQKVEFLVSFYNNEISEKSEIFDDQFSVERPDGSNFTLKIRSTKLEDSAMYFCASTRVGGATNEKLFFGSGTQLSVL.

The rearrangement joins TRBV19 to TRBJ1-5, with D uncertain. This CDR3 has 15 amino acids. Germline CDR1 LNHDA, CDR2 SQIVND (reference sequence). Trimming pared 3 bases from V and 1 base from J, leaving 10 bases between. The CDR3 loop is CASSMGRGSNQPQHF. The CDR3 DNA follows: TGTGCCAGTAGTATGGGCCGAGGGAGCAATCAGCCCCAGCATTTT.

The chain couples TRBV5-1 to TRBJ2-3; D is unclear. Trimming shortened V by 4 bases and J by 4 bases, and 7 bases separated the two germline ends. Germline CDR1 is SGHRS and CDR2 is YFSETQ. The CDR3 runs to 12 residues. The chain's CDR3 is CASSGPPDTQYF. In nucleotides, the CDR3 is TGCGCCAGCAGCGGGCCGCCAGATACGCAGTATTTT.

This chain links TRBV11-2 with TRBJ2-1; possibly TRBD2 for D (7 bases). The CDR3 has 16 residues. Germline CDR1 reads SGHAT; CDR2 reads FQNNGV. V lost 4 bases and J 3 bases, leaving 16 bases between the germline ends. CDR3 sequence: CASSSSAGAIYNEQFF. The DNA of the CDR3 is TGTGCCAGCAGCTCCTCTGCGGGGGCAATCTACAATGAGCAGTTCTTC.

In this sample, this clone turned up once. The V and J genes are TRBV7-2 and TRBJ2-1; 9 bases agree with TRBD2. This CDR3 spans 16 amino acids. Losses at the gene ends were 3 bases for V and 5 bases for J; bases not matched to a gene: 8. Germline values: CDR1 SGHTA, CDR2 FQGNSA. In DNA, the CDR3 is TGTGCCAGCAGCTTGAGGAGCGGGGGGTTCGACAATGAGCAGTTCTTC. It yields the protein CASSLRSGGFDNEQFF. The full variable domain, with the rest looked up from reference TRBV7-2 and TRBJ2-1, is GAGVSQSPSNKVTEKGKDVELRCDPISGHTALYWYRQSLGQGLEFLIYFQGNSAPDKSGLPSDRFSAERTGGSVSTLTIQRTQQEDSAVYLCASSLRSGGFDNEQFFGPGTRLTVL.

The chain combines TRBV5-1 with TRBJ1-5; TRBD1 matches 10 bases. The V gene's germline CDR1 is SGHRS and CDR2 YFSETQ. The V and J ends lost 4 bases and 6 bases, in that order; junction bases with no gene match: 4. The length of the CDR3 is 14 residues. The CDR3 nucleotides read TGCGCCAGCAGCCCGACAGGGGGCATTCAGCCCCAGCATTTT. Translating it yields CASSPTGGIQPQHF.

Only a few counts were recorded for this clone. The V and J genes are TRBV27 and TRBJ1-5; weak D call: TRBD1 (6 bases). The CDR3 spans 14 residues. Germline CDR1 is MNHEY and CDR2 is SMNVEV (reference sequence). Trimming took 5 bases from V and 6 from J, leaving 14 bases between them. CDR3 in amino acids: CASSPYREGQPQHF. The CDR3 nucleotides are TGTGCCAGCAGTCCTTACAGGGAAGGTCAGCCCCAGCATTTT.

The V and J genes are TRBV23-1 and TRBJ1-5; D is unresolved. TRBV23-1 is identified as an open reading frame with a role that is uncertain. The V and J ends lost 7 bases and 2 bases respectively, with 15 bases between them. This CDR3 spans 15 amino acids. This CDR3 is CASTPRYDGNQPQHF. CDR3 nucleotides: TGCGCCAGCACACCCAGATACGATGGCAATCAGCCCCAGCATTTT.

V usage is TRBV19 and J usage is TRBJ2-5; the D gene is possibly TRBD2 (7 bases). Germline-derived CDR1 and CDR2 are LNHDA and SQIVND (reference sequence). V was cut by 3 bases and J by 5 bases, with 16 bases left in between. This CDR3 region has 15 residues. CDR3 nucleotides: TGTGCCAGTAGTATCGGTAGGGGGGGCGTGGAGACCCAGTACTTC. The encoded protein is CASSIGRGGVETQYF. The full variable domain, in which reference TRBV19 and TRBJ2-5 provide the parts outside the CDR3, is DGGITQSPKYLFRKEGQNVTLSCEQNLNHDAMYWYRQDPGQGLRLIYYSQIVNDFQKGDIAEGYSVSREKKESFPLTVTSAQKNPTAFYLCASSIGRGGVETQYFGPGTRLLVL.

The chain uses TRBV5-1 and TRBJ2-2; a weak D match, TRBD2 (5 bases). CDR3 length: 14 residues. V lost 0 bases and J 6 bases, leaving 9 bases between the germline ends. CDR1 and CDR2 (germline): SGHRS, YFSETQ. For the CDR3, the DNA is TGCGCCAGCAGCTTGGGCCCGAGGGCCGGGGAGCTGTTTTTT. Residues: CASSLGPRAGELFF.

CDR3 nucleotides: TGTGCCAGCAGCTTAGGGAGGGCCGGGGAGCTGTTTTTT. Protein product: CASSLGRAGELFF. The chain employs TRBV11-2 and TRBJ2-2, with D perhaps TRBD2 (6 bases). V was pared by 1 base and J by 6 bases, with 6 bases between. The CDR3 is 13 amino acids. CDR1 and CDR2 (germline): SGHAT, FQNNGV.

The V gene is TRBV1, the J gene TRBJ2-7; the D call TRBD2 from the table was never checked on the DNA. TRBV1 is an annotated pseudogene. This CDR3 is 16 amino acids long. The CDR3 nucleotides are TGCACCAGCAGCCACTTTGGGTTAGCGGGGACCTACGAGCAGTACTTC. This encodes CTSSHFGLAGTYEQYF.

The chain couples TRBV5-8 to TRBJ2-1; TRBD1 aligns across 9 bases. V was clipped by 4 bases and J by 4 bases; unmatched bases: 6. This CDR3 is built from 15 residues. The germline gives CDR1 SGHTS, CDR2 YDEGEE. This CDR3 reads CASSLTGQGYNEQFF. CDR3 DNA sequence: TGTGCCAGCAGCCTTACGGGACAGGGATACAATGAGCAGTTCTTC.

This rearrangement joins TRBV20-1 to TRBJ2-5; possibly TRBD1 for D (5 bases). Per the germline V gene, CDR1 is DFQATT and CDR2 is SNEGSKA (reference sequence). The CDR3 spans 11 residues. CDR3 residues: CTLSQGETQYF. The CDR3, as DNA: TGCACCCTAAGCCAGGGAGAGACCCAGTACTTC.

The chain links TRBV28 to TRBJ1-4, with a possible D match to TRBD1 (5 bases). The germline V gene encodes CDR1 MDHEN and CDR2 SYDVKM. Trimming took off 7 bases at V and 8 bases at J, with 11 bases between the two ends. The CDR3 runs to 12 residues. The CDR3 spells CASTGSEEKLFF. The CDR3 DNA sequence: TGTGCCAGCACAGGGTCTGAAGAAAAACTGTTTTTT.

This clone was detected only once. This chain connects TRBV4-3 to TRBJ2-7; 14 nucleotides line up with TRBD2. This CDR3 region has 16 residues. Germline V lookup: CDR1 LGHNA, CDR2 YSLEER. J lost 4 bases, V lost 1 base, and 3 bases had no gene match. CDR3 coding DNA: TGCGCCAGCAGCCAAGGGACTAGCGGGAGGTTTTACGAGCAGTACTTC. Translation gives CASSQGTSGRFYEQYF.

The V and J genes are TRBV29-1 and TRBJ2-1; 9 bases are a match to TRBD1. Trimming removed 8 bases from V and 7 bases from J; junction bases left unmatched: 12. Germline-derived CDR1 and CDR2 are SQVTM and ANQGSEA. This CDR3 spans 14 amino acids. The CDR3 coding sequence is TGCAGCACTGAGGACAGGGGAGGGGGGAATGAGCAGTTCTTC. This sequence encodes CSTEDRGGGNEQFF.

The chain recombines TRBV11-2 with TRBJ2-7, with 13 bases that match TRBD2. Germline V gene lookup returns CDR1 SGHAT and CDR2 FQNNGV. This CDR3 is built from 17 residues. Trimming cost V 3 bases and J 6 bases; bases outside gene matches: 11. CDR3 DNA sequence: TGTGCCAGCAGCTTCGGACTAGCGGGAGTCCTCTTGTCCGAGCAGTACTTC. Residues: CASSFGLAGVLLSEQYF.

The chain carries TRBV27 and TRBJ2-7, with TRBD2 matching 7 bases. The germline V gene has CDR1 MNHEY and CDR2 SMNVEV (reference sequence). V was clipped by 2 bases and J by 7 bases; unmatched bases: 8. The CDR3 sequence is 14 residues long. CDR3 in amino acids: CASSLSGDGGEQYF. The CDR3 DNA is TGTGCCAGCAGTTTAAGCGGGGATGGGGGGGAGCAGTACTTC.

The chain uses TRBV4-1 and TRBJ2-1, with 10 bases matching TRBD2. There are 15 residues in the CDR3. The trim removed 4 bases at V and 7 bases at J, leaving 7 bases unmatched. The germline gives CDR1 MGHRA, CDR2 YSYEKL. The chain's CDR3 is CASSPSGGAKNEQFF. The CDR3 DNA follows: TGCGCCAGCAGCCCCAGCGGGGGGGCGAAGAATGAGCAGTTCTTC.

J is TRBJ1-5 and V is TRBV18, with a weak D call TRBD1 (5 bases). Germline values: CDR1 KGHSH, CDR2 LQKENI. The CDR3 spans 15 residues. The V and J ends lost 6 bases and 4 bases respectively, with 16 bases between them. The CDR3 reads CASSRTDGGNQPQHF. The CDR3 bases are TGTGCCAGCTCCCGAACAGATGGGGGGAATCAGCCCCAGCATTTT.

The genes are TRBV2 and TRBJ1-4; D remains unclear. This CDR3 is 13 amino acids long. Germline assignment: CDR1 SNHLY and CDR2 FYNNEI. V was clipped by 7 bases and J by 3 bases, with 9 bases between them. The CDR3: CASKEGANEKLFF. The CDR3 DNA follows: TGTGCCAGCAAAGAGGGAGCTAATGAAAAACTGTTTTTT.

This chain joins TRBV11-2 and TRBJ1-2; D remains ambiguous. Germline CDR1 SGHAT, CDR2 FQNNGV. Trimming took 6 bases from V and 4 from J, leaving 18 bases between them. This CDR3 is built from 15 residues. CDR3 sequence reads: CASRALWSPIYGYTF. The CDR3 nucleotides are TGTGCCAGCAGGGCTCTTTGGTCCCCCATCTATGGCTACACCTTC.

V and J are TRBV9 and TRBJ2-2; maybe TRBD2 (5 bases). This CDR3 is 15 amino acids long. Trimming removed 1 base at V and 12 bases at J, with 19 bases between. From germline, CDR1 is SGDLS and CDR2 YYNGEE. CDR3 sequence reads: CASSVYEGGKDQLFF. DNA for the CDR3: TGTGCCAGCAGCGTATATGAGGGTGGAAAGGATCAGCTGTTTTTT.

The chain carries TRBV10-3 and TRBJ2-1; TRBD2 matches 11 bases. V shed 0 bases and J 3 bases; nucleotides not matched to a gene: 16. The CDR3 loop spans 21 amino acids. CDR1 is ENHRY and CDR2 is SYGVKD in the germline V gene. The CDR3 coding sequence is TGTGCCATCAGTGAGTCCCCCCACTTTACTAGCGGGGGATCGGACTACAATGAGCAGTTCTTC. Protein product: CAISESPHFTSGGSDYNEQFF.

The V and J genes are TRBV19 and TRBJ2-5, with TRBD2 identical over 10 bases. The germline CDR1 and CDR2 sequences are LNHDA and SQIVND (reference sequence). The CDR3 loop spans 15 amino acids. V gave up 5 bases and J gave up 5 bases; unmatched junction bases: 8. The CDR3 DNA is TGTGCCAGTAGTCACCAGCGGGGGGGCGGGGAGACCCAGTACTTC. This gives the protein CASSHQRGGGETQYF.

The V gene is TRBV5-1, the J gene TRBJ2-7, with D tentatively TRBD1 (6 bases). CDR1 and CDR2 (germline): SGHRS, YFSETQ. CDR3 size: 12 residues. The V gene lost 0 bases and the J gene lost 7 bases, with 8 bases spanning the gap. The CDR3 spells CASSLATGEQYF. DNA of the CDR3: TGCGCCAGCAGCTTGGCGACAGGAGAGCAGTACTTC.

This CDR3 reads CASTRDTLSYEQYF. Here the CDR3 DNA reads TGTGCCAGCACTCGGGACACTTTATCCTACGAGCAGTACTTC. This chain joins TRBV2 and TRBJ2-7; D possibly corresponds to TRBD1 (6 bases). CDR1 and CDR2 (germline): SNHLY, FYNNEI. CDR3 length equals 14 residues. Trimming cost V 7 bases and J 1 base, with 14 bases left between them.

CDR3 sequence (DNA): TGTGCCAGCTCACCAAAAACAGGGGTTTTCGAGCAGTACTTC. As protein: CASSPKTGVFEQYF. This chain uses TRBV18 with TRBJ2-7; 7 bases line up with TRBD1. CDR1 KGHSH and CDR2 LQKENI come from the germline V gene. The J segment lost 6 bases and the V segment lost 2 bases, leaving 7 bases of the junction unmatched. The CDR3 has 14 amino acids.